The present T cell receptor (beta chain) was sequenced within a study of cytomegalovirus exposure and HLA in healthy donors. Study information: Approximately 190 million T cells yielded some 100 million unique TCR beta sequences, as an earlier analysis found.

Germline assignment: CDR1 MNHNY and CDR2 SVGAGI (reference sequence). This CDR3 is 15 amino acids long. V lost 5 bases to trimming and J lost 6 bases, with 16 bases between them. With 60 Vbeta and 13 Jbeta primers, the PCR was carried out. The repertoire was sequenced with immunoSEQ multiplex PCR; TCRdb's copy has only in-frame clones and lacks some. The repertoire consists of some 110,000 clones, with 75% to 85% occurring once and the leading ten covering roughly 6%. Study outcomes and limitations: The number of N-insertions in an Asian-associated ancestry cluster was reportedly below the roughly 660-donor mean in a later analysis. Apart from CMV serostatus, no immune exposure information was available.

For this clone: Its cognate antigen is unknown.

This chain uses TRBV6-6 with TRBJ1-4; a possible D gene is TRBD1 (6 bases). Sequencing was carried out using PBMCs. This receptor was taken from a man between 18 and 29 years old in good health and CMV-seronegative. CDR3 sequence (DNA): TGTGCCAGCAGTCGAACTGGGGGCGCGGATGAAAAACTGTTTTTT. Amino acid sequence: CASSRTGGADEKLFF.